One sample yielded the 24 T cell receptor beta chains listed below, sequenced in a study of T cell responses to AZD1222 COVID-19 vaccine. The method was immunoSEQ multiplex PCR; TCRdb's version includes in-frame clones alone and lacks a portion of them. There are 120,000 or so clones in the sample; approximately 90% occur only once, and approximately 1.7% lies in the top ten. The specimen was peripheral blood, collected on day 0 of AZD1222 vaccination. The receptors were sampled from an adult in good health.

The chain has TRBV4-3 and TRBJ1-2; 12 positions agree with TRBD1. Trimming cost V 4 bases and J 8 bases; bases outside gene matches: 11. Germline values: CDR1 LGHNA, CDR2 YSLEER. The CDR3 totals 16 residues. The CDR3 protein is CASSPYSGTGGGGYTF. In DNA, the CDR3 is TGCGCCAGCAGCCCGTATTCCGGGACAGGGGGCGGGGGCTACACCTTC.

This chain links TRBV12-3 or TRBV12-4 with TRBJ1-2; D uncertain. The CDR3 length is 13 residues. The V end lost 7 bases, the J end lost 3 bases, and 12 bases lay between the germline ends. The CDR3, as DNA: TGTGCCAGCACTACCCGGGCCCACTATGGCTACACCTTC. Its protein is CASTTRAHYGYTF.

CDR3 region: CSVVEDSNTEAFF. CDR3 DNA sequence: TGCAGCGTTGTCGAGGACTCGAACACTGAAGCTTTCTTT. J is TRBJ1-1 and V is TRBV29-1, with D uncertain. V was pared by 4 bases and J by 1 base, with 10 bases between. Germline assignment: CDR1 SQVTM and CDR2 ANQGSEA. The CDR3 length is 13 residues.

CDR3 bases: TGTGCCACTCAGGGCCCGAACACAGATACGCAGTATTTT. Protein sequence: CATQGPNTDTQYF. The chain links TRBV24-1 to TRBJ2-3; possibly TRBD1 for D (5 bases). Germline V CDR1 and CDR2: KGHDR, SFDVKD. The CDR3 length is 13 residues. Trimming took off 10 bases at V and 2 bases at J, with 12 bases between the two ends.

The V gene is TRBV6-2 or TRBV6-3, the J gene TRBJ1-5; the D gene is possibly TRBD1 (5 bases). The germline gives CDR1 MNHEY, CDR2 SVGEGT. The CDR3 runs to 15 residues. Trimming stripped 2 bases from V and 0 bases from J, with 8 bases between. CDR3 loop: CASSYRGLSNQPQHF. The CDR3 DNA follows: TGTGCCAGCAGTTACCGGGGACTTAGCAATCAGCCCCAGCATTTT.

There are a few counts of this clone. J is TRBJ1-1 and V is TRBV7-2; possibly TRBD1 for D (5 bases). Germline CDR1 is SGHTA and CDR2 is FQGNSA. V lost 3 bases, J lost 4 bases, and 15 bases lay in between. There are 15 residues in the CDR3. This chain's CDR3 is CASSFSVGVGTEAFF. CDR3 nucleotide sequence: TGTGCCAGCAGCTTTAGTGTGGGGGTGGGCACTGAAGCTTTCTTT.

CDR3 in DNA: TGCGCCAGCAGCCAAGTCGGAGATAACTATGGCTACACCTTC. The encoded protein is CASSQVGDNYGYTF. The chain combines TRBV4-1 with TRBJ1-2; D remains unclear. Deletions cut 1 base from V and 1 base from J, with 7 bases between. The CDR3 length is 14 residues. Germline CDR1 reads MGHRA; CDR2 reads YSYEKL.

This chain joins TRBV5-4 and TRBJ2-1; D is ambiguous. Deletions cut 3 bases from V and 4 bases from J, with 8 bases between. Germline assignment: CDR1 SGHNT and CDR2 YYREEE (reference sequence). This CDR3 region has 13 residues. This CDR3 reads CASSSTLYNEQFF. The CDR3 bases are TGTGCCAGCAGCTCGACATTATACAATGAGCAGTTCTTC.

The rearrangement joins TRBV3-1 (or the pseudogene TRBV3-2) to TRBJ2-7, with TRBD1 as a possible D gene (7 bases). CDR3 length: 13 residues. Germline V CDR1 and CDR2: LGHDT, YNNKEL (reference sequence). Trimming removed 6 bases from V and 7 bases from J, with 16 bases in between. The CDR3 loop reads CASRVPGGREQYF. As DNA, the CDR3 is TGTGCCAGCAGAGTCCCAGGGGGGAGGGAGCAGTACTTC.

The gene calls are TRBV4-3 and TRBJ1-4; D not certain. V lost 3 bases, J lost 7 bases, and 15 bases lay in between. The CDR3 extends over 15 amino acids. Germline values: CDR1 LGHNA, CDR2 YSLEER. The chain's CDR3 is CASSQTSAPGEKLFF. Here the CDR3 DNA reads TGCGCCAGCAGCCAGACGAGCGCCCCGGGTGAAAAACTGTTTTTT.

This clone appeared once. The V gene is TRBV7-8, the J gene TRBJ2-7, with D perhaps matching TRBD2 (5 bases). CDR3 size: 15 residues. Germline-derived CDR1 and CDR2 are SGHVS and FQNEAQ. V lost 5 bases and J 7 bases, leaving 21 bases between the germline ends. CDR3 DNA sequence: TGTGCCAGCAGCCCCCGGACGGGGTCCTACGAGGAGCAGTACTTC. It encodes CASSPRTGSYEEQYF.

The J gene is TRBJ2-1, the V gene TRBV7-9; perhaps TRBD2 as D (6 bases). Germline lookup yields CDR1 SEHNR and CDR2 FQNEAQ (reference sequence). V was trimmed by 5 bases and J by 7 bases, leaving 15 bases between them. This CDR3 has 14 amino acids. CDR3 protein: CASSVWTGGNEQFF. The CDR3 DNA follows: TGTGCCAGCAGCGTATGGACTGGGGGGAATGAGCAGTTCTTC.

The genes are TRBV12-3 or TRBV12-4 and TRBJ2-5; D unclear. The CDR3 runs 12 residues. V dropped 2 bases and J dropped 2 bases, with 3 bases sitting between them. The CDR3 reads CASSLRQETQYF. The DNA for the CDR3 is TGTGCCAGCAGTTTACGTCAAGAGACCCAGTACTTC.

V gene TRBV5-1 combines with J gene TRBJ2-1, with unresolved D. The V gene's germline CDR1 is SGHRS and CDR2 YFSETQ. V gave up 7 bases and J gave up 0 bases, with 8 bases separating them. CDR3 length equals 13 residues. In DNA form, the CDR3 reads TGCGCCAGCCTAGGAAGCTCCTACAATGAGCAGTTCTTC. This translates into CASLGSSYNEQFF.

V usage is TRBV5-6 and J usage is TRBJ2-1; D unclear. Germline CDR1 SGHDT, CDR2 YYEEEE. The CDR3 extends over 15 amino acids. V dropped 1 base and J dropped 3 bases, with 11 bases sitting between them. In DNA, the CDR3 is TGTGCCAGCAGCTTGTTCAGACCGTACTACAATGAGCAGTTCTTC. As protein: CASSLFRPYYNEQFF.

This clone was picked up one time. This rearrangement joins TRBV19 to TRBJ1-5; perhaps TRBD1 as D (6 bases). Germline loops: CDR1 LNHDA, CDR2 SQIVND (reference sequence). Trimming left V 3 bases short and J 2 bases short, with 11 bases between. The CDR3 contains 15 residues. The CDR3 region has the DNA TGTGCCAGTAGTATGGTGGCAGGGGGCAATCAGCCCCAGCATTTT. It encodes CASSMVAGGNQPQHF.

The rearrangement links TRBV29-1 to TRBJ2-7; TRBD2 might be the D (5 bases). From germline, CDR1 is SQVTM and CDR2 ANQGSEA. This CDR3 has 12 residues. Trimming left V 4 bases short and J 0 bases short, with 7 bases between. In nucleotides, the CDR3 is TGCAGCGTTGGGGAGAACTCCTACGAGCAGTACGTC. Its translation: CSVGENSYEQYV.

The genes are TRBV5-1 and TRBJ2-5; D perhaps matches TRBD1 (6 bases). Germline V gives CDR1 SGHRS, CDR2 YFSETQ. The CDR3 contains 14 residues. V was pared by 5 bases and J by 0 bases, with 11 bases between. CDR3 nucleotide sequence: TGCGCCAGCAGTCGTACAGGGAACCAAGAGACCCAGTACTTC. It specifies CASSRTGNQETQYF.

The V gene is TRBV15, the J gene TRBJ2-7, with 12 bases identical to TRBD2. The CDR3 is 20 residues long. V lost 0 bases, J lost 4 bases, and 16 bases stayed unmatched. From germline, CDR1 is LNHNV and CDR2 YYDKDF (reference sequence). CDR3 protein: CATSREVMGTSGGLGYEQYF. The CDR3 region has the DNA TGTGCCACCAGCAGAGAGGTGATGGGAACTAGCGGGGGGCTCGGGTACGAGCAGTACTTC. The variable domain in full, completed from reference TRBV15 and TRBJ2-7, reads DAMVIQNPRYQVTQFGKPVTLSCSQTLNHNVMYWYQQKSSQAPKLLFHYYDKDFNNEADTPDNFQSRRPNTSFCFLDIRSPGLGDTAMYLCATSREVMGTSGGLGYEQYFGPGTRLTVT.

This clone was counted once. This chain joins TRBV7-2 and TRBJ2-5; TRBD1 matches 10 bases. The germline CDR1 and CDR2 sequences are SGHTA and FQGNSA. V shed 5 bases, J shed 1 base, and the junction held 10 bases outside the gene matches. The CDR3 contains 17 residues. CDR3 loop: CASSPRGTGVAQETQYF. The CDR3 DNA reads TGTGCCAGCAGCCCACGCGGGACAGGGGTCGCCCAAGAGACCCAGTACTTC. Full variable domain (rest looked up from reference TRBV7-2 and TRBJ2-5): GAGVSQSPSNKVTEKGKDVELRCDPISGHTALYWYRQSLGQGLEFLIYFQGNSAPDKSGLPSDRFSAERTGGSVSTLTIQRTQQEDSAVYLCASSPRGTGVAQETQYFGPGTRLLVL.

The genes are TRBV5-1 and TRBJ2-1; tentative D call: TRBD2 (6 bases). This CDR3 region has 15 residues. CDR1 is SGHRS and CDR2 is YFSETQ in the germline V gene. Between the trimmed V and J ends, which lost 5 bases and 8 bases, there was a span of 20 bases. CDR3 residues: CASSLTSLRPDEQFF. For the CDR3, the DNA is TGCGCCAGCAGTCTCACTAGCCTCCGCCCGGATGAGCAGTTCTTC. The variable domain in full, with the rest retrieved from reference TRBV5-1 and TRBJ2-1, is KAGVTQTPRYLIKTRGQQVTLSCSPISGHRSVSWYQQTPGQGLQFLFEYFSETQRNKGNFPGRFSGRQFSNSRSEMNVSTLELGDSALYLCASSLTSLRPDEQFFGPGTRLTVL.

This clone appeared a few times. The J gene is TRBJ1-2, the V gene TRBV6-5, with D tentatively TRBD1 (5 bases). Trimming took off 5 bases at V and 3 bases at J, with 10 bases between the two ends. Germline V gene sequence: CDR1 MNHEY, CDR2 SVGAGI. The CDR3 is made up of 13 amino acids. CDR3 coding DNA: TGTGCCAGCAGTCCAGGGTACGACTATGGCTACACCTTC. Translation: CASSPGYDYGYTF.

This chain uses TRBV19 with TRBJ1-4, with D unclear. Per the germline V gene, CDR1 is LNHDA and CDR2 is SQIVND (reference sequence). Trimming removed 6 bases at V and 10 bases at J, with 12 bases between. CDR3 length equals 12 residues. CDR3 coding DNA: TGTGCCAGTAGACGGCAAAGAGGAAAACTGTTTTTT. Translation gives CASRRQRGKLFF.

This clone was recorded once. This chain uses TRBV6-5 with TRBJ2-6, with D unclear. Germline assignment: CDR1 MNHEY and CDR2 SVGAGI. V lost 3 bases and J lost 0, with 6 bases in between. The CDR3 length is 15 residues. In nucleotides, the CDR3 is TGTGCCAGCAGTTATGGGGTCTCTGGGGCCAACGTCCTGACTTTC. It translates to CASSYGVSGANVLTF.